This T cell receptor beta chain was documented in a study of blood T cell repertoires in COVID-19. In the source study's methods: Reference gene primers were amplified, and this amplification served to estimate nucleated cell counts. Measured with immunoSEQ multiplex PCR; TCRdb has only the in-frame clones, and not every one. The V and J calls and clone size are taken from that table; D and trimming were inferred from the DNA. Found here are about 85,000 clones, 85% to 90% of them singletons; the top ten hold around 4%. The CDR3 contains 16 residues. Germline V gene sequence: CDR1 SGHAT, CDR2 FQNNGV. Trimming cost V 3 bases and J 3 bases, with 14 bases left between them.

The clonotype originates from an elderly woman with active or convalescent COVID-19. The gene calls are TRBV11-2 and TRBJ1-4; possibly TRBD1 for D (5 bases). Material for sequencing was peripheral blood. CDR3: CASSFTGQIANEKLFF. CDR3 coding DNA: TGTGCCAGCAGCTTTACAGGCCAGATAGCTAATGAAAAACTGTTTTTT. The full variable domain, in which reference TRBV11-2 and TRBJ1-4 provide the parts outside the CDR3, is EAGVAQSPRYKIIEKRQSVAFWCNPISGHATLYWYQQILGQGPKLLIQFQNNGVVDDSQLPKDRFSAERLKGVDSTLKIQPAKLEDSAVYLCASSFTGQIANEKLFFGSGTQLSVL.